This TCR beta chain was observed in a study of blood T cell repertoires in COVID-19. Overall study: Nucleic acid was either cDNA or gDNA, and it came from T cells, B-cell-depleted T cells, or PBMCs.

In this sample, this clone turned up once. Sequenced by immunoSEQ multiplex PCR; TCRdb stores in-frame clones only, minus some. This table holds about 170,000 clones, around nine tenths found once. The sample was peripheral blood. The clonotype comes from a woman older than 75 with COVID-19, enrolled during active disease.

The chain's CDR3 is CASSLDGRGRGGYTQYF. DNA of the CDR3: TGTGCCAGCAGCTTAGATGGCAGGGGGCGCGGTGGATATACGCAGTATTTT. This chain connects TRBV11-2 to TRBJ2-3, with 8 positions matching TRBD1. J lost 7 bases, V lost 0 bases, and 12 bases had no gene match. Looked up from germline, CDR1 is SGHAT and CDR2 is FQNNGV. The CDR3 extends over 17 amino acids.